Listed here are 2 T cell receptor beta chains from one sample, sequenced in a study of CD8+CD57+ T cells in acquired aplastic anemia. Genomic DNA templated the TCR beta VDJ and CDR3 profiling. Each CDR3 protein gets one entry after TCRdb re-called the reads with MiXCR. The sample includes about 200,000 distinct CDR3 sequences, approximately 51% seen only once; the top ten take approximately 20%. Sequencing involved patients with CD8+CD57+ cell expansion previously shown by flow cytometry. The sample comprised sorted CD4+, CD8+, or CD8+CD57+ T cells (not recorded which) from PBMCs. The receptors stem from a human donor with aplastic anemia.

CDR3 in amino acids: CASSQQGGDNRYFNQPQHF. DNA for the CDR3: TGTGCCAGTAGTCAACAGGGGGGGGACAATAGGTACTTCAATCAGCCCCAGCATTTT. The chain combines TRBV19 with TRBJ1-5; 8 nucleotides align to TRBD1. V shed 5 bases and J 3 bases; nucleotides not matched to a gene: 18. Germline CDR1 is LNHDA and CDR2 is SQIVND (reference sequence). The CDR3 runs 19 residues.

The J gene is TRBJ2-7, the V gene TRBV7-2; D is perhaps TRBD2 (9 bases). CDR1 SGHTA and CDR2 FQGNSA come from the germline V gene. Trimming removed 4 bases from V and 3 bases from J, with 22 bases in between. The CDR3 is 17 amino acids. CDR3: CASSSRQGAGGDYEQYF. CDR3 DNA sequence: TGTGCCAGCAGCTCCCGCCAGGGGGCGGGGGGGGACTACGAGCAGTACTTC.